The 26 T cell receptor beta chains listed next were all sequenced from one sample in a study of cytomegalovirus exposure and HLA in healthy donors. The study ran its PCR with 60 Vbeta and 13 Jbeta primers. Produced via immunoSEQ multiplex PCR; TCRdb's table is partial and in-frame only. The table includes about 200,000 clones, approximately 86% detected once. The sample was PBMCs. These receptors all come from a woman aged 25 to 45 in good health and CMV-seronegative.

The V and J genes are TRBV9 and TRBJ2-7, with 8 nucleotides matching TRBD1. V was clipped by 7 bases and J by 3 bases; unmatched bases: 3. The CDR3 extends over 12 amino acids. Germline V gene lookup returns CDR1 SGDLS and CDR2 YYNGEE. The CDR3: CASPGQGYEQYF. As DNA, the CDR3 is TGTGCCAGCCCCGGACAGGGCTACGAGCAGTACTTC.

The J gene is TRBJ2-1, the V gene TRBV7-2, with TRBD1 as a possible D gene (5 bases). V dropped 0 bases and J dropped 7 bases, with 13 bases sitting between them. Per the germline V gene, CDR1 is SGHTA and CDR2 is FQGNSA. The CDR3 is 15 residues long. CDR3 nucleotides: TGTGCCAGCAGCTTAGCGAACTCAAGGGGTAATGAGCAGTTCTTC. Its translation is CASSLANSRGNEQFF.

The genes are TRBV6-5 and TRBJ1-1; tentative D call: TRBD1 (5 bases). The V end lost 2 bases, the J end lost 9 bases, and 13 bases lay between the germline ends. The length of the CDR3 is 13 residues. Germline CDR1 reads MNHEY; CDR2 reads SVGAGI. Here the CDR3 DNA reads TGTGCCAGCAGTTACGCGAGACAGAAGCAAGCTTTCTTT. Translation gives CASSYARQKQAFF.

This chain links TRBV5-6 with TRBJ1-4; 8 positions agree with TRBD1. The CDR3 contains 15 residues. Germline trimming cut 1 base from V and 7 bases from J; bases unmatched to any gene: 6. Per germline, CDR1 SGHDT and CDR2 YYEEEE. The CDR3 protein is CASSLRTGPGEKLFF. The CDR3, as DNA: TGTGCCAGCAGCTTGAGGACAGGGCCGGGTGAAAAACTGTTTTTT.

V and J are TRBV5-4 and TRBJ2-5; 9 nucleotides match TRBD1. The last part of the DNA fits TRBJ2-7 better; the J call may be wrong. CDR3 length: 13 residues. Per the germline V gene, CDR1 is SGHNT and CDR2 is YYREEE (reference sequence). The CDR3 DNA sequence: TGTGCCAGCAGCTTAGGACAGGGGAGCGAGCAGTACTTC. Its translation: CASSLGQGSEQYF.

The table lists this clone with a count of one. The chain links TRBV5-1 to TRBJ2-2, with a weak D call TRBD2 (6 bases). V was cut by 6 bases and J by 5 bases, with 23 bases left in between. The CDR3 is 17 residues long. CDR1 is SGHRS and CDR2 is YFSETQ in the germline V gene. CDR3 in DNA: TGCGCCAGCACCCTCTGGCTTAGCGGAGACGGGACCGGGGAGCTGTTTTTT. Translation gives CASTLWLSGDGTGELFF.

This clone has just a few counts. The rearrangement links TRBV28 to TRBJ2-1; TRBD2 matches 9 bases. The CDR3 is 17 amino acids. Germline lookup yields CDR1 MDHEN and CDR2 SYDVKM. V gave up 4 bases and J gave up 4 bases; unmatched junction bases: 11. DNA for the CDR3: TGTGCCAGCAGTTGGGAGTTTAGCGGGAGCCTTTACAATGAGCAGTTCTTC. It specifies CASSWEFSGSLYNEQFF.

J is TRBJ1-1 and V is TRBV28; D might be TRBD1 (5 bases). Trimming took 7 bases from V and 1 from J, leaving 16 bases between them. The CDR3 runs to 15 residues. Per germline, CDR1 MDHEN and CDR2 SYDVKM. The CDR3 loop is CASTTVITGNTEAFF. The CDR3 DNA follows: TGTGCCAGCACCACAGTAATTACAGGGAACACTGAAGCTTTCTTT.

The V and J genes are TRBV6-5 and TRBJ2-7; TRBD2 might be the D (6 bases). This CDR3 has 13 residues. V was cut by 5 bases and J by 0 bases, with 8 bases left in between. Germline CDR1 is MNHEY and CDR2 is SVGAGI. CDR3 sequence reads: CASSKAGSYEQYF. The CDR3 DNA follows: TGTGCCAGCAGTAAAGCGGGCTCCTACGAGCAGTACTTC.

This clone was detected a few times. The rearrangement links TRBV5-1 to TRBJ2-3, with 9 bases lining up with TRBD2. Losses at the gene ends were 4 bases for V and 2 bases for J; bases not matched to a gene: 5. CDR1 and CDR2 (germline): SGHRS, YFSETQ. CDR3 length: 15 residues. Written as DNA, the CDR3 is TGCGCCAGCAGCCGAATAGCGGGGGACACAGATACGCAGTATTTT. Residues: CASSRIAGDTDTQYF.

This clone turned up a few times. The J gene is TRBJ2-7, the V gene TRBV5-1; 10 bases are shared with TRBD1. With 0 bases clipped from V and 7 bases from J, the junction kept 10 bases outside the gene matches. The CDR3 runs to 16 residues. The V gene's germline CDR1 is SGHRS and CDR2 YFSETQ. The CDR3 sequence is CASSLVFRDRGEEQYF. CDR3 coding DNA: TGCGCCAGCAGCTTGGTCTTTAGGGACAGGGGCGAAGAGCAGTACTTC.

The chain has TRBV28 and TRBJ1-1; D unclear. Germline assignment: CDR1 MDHEN and CDR2 SYDVKM. The ends were cut back, 6 bases at V and 7 bases at J, with 24 bases in the middle. CDR3 length equals 16 residues. In DNA, the CDR3 is TGTGCCAGCAGACCCCTTCGTGCGGCTTCCTACTTTGAAGCTTTCTTT. Encoded protein: CASRPLRAASYFEAFF.

The rearrangement joins TRBV29-1 to TRBJ2-2; D possibly corresponds to TRBD1 (6 bases). The V and J ends lost 6 bases and 1 base respectively, with 12 bases between them. Germline V gene lookup returns CDR1 SQVTM and CDR2 ANQGSEA. This CDR3 comprises 14 residues. The CDR3 is CSVSQGQNTGELFF. CDR3 DNA: TGCAGCGTATCACAGGGACAGAACACCGGGGAGCTGTTTTTT.

This clone was counted once. The V call is TRBV5-1, the J call TRBJ1-1, with a tentative D call TRBD1 (6 bases). The CDR3 spans 15 residues. V lost 0 bases and J lost 5, with 14 bases in between. CDR1 and CDR2 from the germline V gene are SGHRS and YFSETQ. DNA for the CDR3: TGCGCCAGCAGCTTGGCCGAGGGGGTTTGGACTGAAGCTTTCTTT. It specifies CASSLAEGVWTEAFF.

This chain joins TRBV11-2 and TRBJ2-1; D is unclear. This CDR3 contains 14 residues. Germline CDR1 reads SGHAT; CDR2 reads FQNNGV. V lost 3 bases and J 7 bases, leaving 13 bases between the germline ends. CDR3 bases: TGTGCCAGCAGCTTCGTATCCACGGGTAATGAGCAGTTCTTC. It encodes CASSFVSTGNEQFF.

V and J are TRBV9 and TRBJ2-7; 8 nucleotides match TRBD1. The CDR3 loop spans 14 amino acids. Germline CDR1 SGDLS, CDR2 YYNGEE. V lost 4 bases to trimming and J lost 5 bases; unmatched junction nucleotides: 8. CDR3 bases: TGTGCCAGCAGCCCCTGGACAGGGTCAAACGAGCAGTACTTC. This codes for CASSPWTGSNEQYF.

V is TRBV6-1 and J is TRBJ1-2, with a tentative D call TRBD1 (6 bases). Germline values: CDR1 MNHNS, CDR2 SASEGT. The CDR3 has 16 amino acids. V was cut by 1 base and J by 8 bases, with 20 bases left in between. The CDR3 sequence is CASSEVSRGAGGGYTF. The CDR3 DNA is TGTGCCAGCAGTGAAGTATCGCGGGGGGCAGGAGGAGGCTACACCTTC.

The V gene is TRBV7-9, the J gene TRBJ2-7, with a possible D match to TRBD2 (6 bases). Trimming left V 5 bases short and J 12 bases short, with 17 bases between. The CDR3 runs 12 residues. Germline CDR1 SEHNR, CDR2 FQNEAQ (reference sequence). In nucleotides, the CDR3 is TGTGCCAGCAGCAATCAGGGACTCCCTCCGTACTTC. This gives the protein CASSNQGLPPYF.

This clone was seen a handful of times. The rearrangement uses TRBV11-2 and TRBJ2-1; perhaps TRBD2 as D (6 bases). The CDR3 consists of 15 residues. The germline V gene encodes CDR1 SGHAT and CDR2 FQNNGV. Between the trimmed V and J ends, which lost 3 bases and 0 bases, there was a span of 9 bases. CDR3 sequence: CASSFQTSSYNEQFF. The DNA for the CDR3 is TGTGCCAGCAGCTTTCAGACTAGCTCCTACAATGAGCAGTTCTTC.

The chain links TRBV7-9 to TRBJ2-7; 7 bases fit TRBD1. The CDR3 loop spans 15 amino acids. Germline trimming cut 0 bases from V and 5 bases from J; bases unmatched to any gene: 7. CDR1 is SEHNR and CDR2 is FQNEAQ in the germline V gene (reference sequence). CDR3 loop: CASSLASGGMDEQYF. CDR3 sequence (DNA): TGTGCCAGCAGCTTAGCGTCAGGGGGTATGGACGAGCAGTACTTC. The complete variable domain, with remaining parts taken from reference TRBV7-9 and TRBJ2-7, reads DTGVSQNPRHKITKRGQNVTFRCDPISEHNRLYWYRQTLGQGPEFLTYFQNEAQLEKSRLLSDRFSAERPKGSFSTLEIQRTEQGDSAMYLCASSLASGGMDEQYFGPGTRLTVT.

The chain employs TRBV5-5 and TRBJ2-7; D gene ambiguous. V was trimmed by 0 bases and J by 0 bases, leaving 10 bases between them. Germline values: CDR1 SGHKS, CDR2 YYEKEE (reference sequence). This CDR3 spans 15 amino acids. The CDR3 is CASSLAVRSSYEQYF. CDR3 in DNA: TGTGCCAGCAGCTTGGCCGTTAGGAGCTCCTACGAGCAGTACTTC.

The chain carries TRBV5-4 and TRBJ2-2; 7 bases match TRBD2. This CDR3 is built from 16 residues. V gave up 1 base and J gave up 0 bases; unmatched junction bases: 3. Germline-derived CDR1 and CDR2 are SGHNT and YYREEE (reference sequence). The CDR3 loop reads CASSLSLAANTGELFF. CDR3 nucleotide sequence: TGTGCCAGCAGCTTGAGTCTAGCGGCGAACACCGGGGAGCTGTTTTTT.

V usage is TRBV5-1 and J usage is TRBJ2-2; 7 bases fit TRBD1. The J segment lost 6 bases and the V segment lost 0 bases, leaving 5 bases of the junction unmatched. The CDR3 is 15 residues long. Germline assignment: CDR1 SGHRS and CDR2 YFSETQ. CDR3 DNA: TGCGCCAGCAGCTTGGCCGACAGGGAACCCGGGGAGCTGTTTTTT. Amino acid sequence: CASSLADREPGELFF.

This chain links TRBV5-1 with TRBJ2-1; 7 bases line up with TRBD1. The CDR3 has 19 residues. V shed 2 bases and J 6 bases; nucleotides not matched to a gene: 20. Germline V lookup: CDR1 SGHRS, CDR2 YFSETQ. The CDR3: CASSFSGTESLWVGNEQFF. CDR3 DNA sequence: TGCGCCAGCAGCTTCTCTGGGACAGAATCCCTTTGGGTTGGCAATGAGCAGTTCTTC. Full variable domain (rest looked up from reference TRBV5-1 and TRBJ2-1): KAGVTQTPRYLIKTRGQQVTLSCSPISGHRSVSWYQQTPGQGLQFLFEYFSETQRNKGNFPGRFSGRQFSNSRSEMNVSTLELGDSALYLCASSFSGTESLWVGNEQFFGPGTRLTVL.

Comment on this clone: This CDR3 is also generated by other DNA sequences in the sample. The chain links TRBV28 to TRBJ1-1, with unresolved D. V lost 2 bases to trimming and J lost 4 bases, with 5 bases between them. Germline loops: CDR1 MDHEN, CDR2 SYDVKM. The CDR3 totals 12 residues. The CDR3 region is CASSLLRTEAFF. CDR3 nucleotides: TGTGCCAGCAGTTTACTCCGCACTGAAGCTTTCTTT.

V gene TRBV2 combines with J gene TRBJ2-1; TRBD2 agrees at 14 bases. This CDR3 region has 16 residues. The trim removed 6 bases at V and 1 base at J, leaving 2 bases unmatched. Germline CDR1 and CDR2: SNHLY and FYNNEI. CDR3 sequence: CASRGLAGASYNEQFF. As DNA, the CDR3 is TGTGCCAGCAGGGGACTAGCGGGAGCGTCCTACAATGAGCAGTTCTTC.